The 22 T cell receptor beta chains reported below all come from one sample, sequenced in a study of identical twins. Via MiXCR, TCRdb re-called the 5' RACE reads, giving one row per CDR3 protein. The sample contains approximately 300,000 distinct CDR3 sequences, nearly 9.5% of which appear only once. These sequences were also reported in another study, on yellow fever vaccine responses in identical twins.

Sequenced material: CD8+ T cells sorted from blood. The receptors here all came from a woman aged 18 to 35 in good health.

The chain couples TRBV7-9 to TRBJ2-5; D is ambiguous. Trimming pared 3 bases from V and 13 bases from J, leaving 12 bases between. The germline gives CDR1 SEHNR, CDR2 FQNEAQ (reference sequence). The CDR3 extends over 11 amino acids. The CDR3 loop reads CASSLEGPAYF. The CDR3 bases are TGTGCCAGCAGCTTGGAAGGGCCGGCGTACTTC.

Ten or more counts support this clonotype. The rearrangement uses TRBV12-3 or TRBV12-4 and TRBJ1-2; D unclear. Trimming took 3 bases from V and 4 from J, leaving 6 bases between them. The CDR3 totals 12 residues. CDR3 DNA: TGTGCCAGCAGTTTTGAGGGCTATGGCTACACCTTC. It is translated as CASSFEGYGYTF.

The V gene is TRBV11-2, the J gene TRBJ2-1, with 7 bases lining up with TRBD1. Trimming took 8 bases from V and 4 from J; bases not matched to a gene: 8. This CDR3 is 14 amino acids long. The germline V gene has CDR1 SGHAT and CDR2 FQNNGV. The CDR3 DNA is TGTGCCAGCGCCTTCTGGGACAGTTACAATGAGCAGTTCTTC. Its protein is CASAFWDSYNEQFF.

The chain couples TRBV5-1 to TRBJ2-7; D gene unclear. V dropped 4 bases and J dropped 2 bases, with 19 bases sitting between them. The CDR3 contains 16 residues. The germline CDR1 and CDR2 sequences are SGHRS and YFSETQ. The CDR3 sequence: CASSHSGAVSAYEQYF. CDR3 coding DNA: TGCGCCAGCAGCCACTCCGGCGCGGTGTCTGCCTACGAGCAGTACTTC.

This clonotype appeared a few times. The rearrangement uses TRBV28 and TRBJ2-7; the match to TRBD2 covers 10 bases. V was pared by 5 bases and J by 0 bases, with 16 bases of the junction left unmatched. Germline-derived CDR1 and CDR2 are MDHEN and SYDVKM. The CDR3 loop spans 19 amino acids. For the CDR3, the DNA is TGTGCCAGCAGTGAAAGCGGGAGGGCCACGGGCATAAGCTCCTACGAGCAGTACTTC. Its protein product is CASSESGRATGISSYEQYF.

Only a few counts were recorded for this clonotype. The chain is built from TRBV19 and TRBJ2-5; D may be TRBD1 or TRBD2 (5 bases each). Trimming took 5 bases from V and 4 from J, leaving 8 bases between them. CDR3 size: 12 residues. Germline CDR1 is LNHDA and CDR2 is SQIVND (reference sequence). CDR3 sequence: CASSGDGETQYF. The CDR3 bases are TGTGCCAGTAGTGGGGACGGAGAGACCCAGTACTTC.

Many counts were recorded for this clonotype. The CDR3, as DNA: TGCGCCAGCAGCTTGGTTCCGGGTATGAACGAGCAGTACTTC. It specifies CASSLVPGMNEQYF. The chain employs TRBV5-1 and TRBJ2-7; D is unclear. V lost 0 bases to trimming and J lost 5 bases, with 12 bases between them. CDR1 is SGHRS and CDR2 is YFSETQ in the germline V gene. The CDR3 is made up of 14 amino acids.

The CDR3 sequence: CASSLEIGTTDTQYF. CDR3 DNA sequence: TGTGCCAGCAGCTTAGAGATCGGGACGACAGATACGCAGTATTTT. The rearrangement uses TRBV11-2 and TRBJ2-3, with D possibly called TRBD1 or TRBD2 (5 bases each). From germline, CDR1 is SGHAT and CDR2 FQNNGV. Trimming left V 0 bases short and J 3 bases short, with 10 bases between. CDR3 length equals 15 residues.

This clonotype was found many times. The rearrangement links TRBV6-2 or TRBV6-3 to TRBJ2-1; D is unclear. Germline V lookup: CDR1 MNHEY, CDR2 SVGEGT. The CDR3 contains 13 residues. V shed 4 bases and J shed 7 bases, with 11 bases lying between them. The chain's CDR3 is CASSFTTPNEQFF. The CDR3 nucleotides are TGTGCCAGCAGTTTTACGACTCCGAATGAGCAGTTCTTC.

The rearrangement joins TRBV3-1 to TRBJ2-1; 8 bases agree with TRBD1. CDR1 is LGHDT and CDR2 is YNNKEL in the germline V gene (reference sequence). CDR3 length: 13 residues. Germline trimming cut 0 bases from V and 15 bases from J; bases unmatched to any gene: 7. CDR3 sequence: CASSQDTAGGLFF. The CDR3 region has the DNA TGTGCCAGCAGCCAAGATACGGCAGGGGGCCTGTTCTTC.

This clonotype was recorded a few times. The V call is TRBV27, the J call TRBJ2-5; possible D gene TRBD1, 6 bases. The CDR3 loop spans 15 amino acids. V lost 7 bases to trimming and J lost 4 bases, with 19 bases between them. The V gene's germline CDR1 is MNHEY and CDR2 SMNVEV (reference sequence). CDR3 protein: CASNPTGWDGETQYF. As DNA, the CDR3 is TGTGCCAGCAACCCGACAGGATGGGATGGAGAGACCCAGTACTTC.

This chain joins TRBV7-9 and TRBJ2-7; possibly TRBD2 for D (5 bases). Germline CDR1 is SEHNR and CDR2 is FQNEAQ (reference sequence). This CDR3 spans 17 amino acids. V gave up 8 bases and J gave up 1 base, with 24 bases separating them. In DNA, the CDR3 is TGTGCCAGCGGACCCACAACCAGGACTCGAAGATCCTACGAGCAGTACTTC. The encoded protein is CASGPTTRTRRSYEQYF.

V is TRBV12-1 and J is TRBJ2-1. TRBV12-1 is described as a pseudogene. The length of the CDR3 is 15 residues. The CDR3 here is CASRLELFSYNEQFF. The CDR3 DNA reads TGTGCCAGCAGACTGGAGCTGTTCTCCTACAATGAGCAGTTCTTC.

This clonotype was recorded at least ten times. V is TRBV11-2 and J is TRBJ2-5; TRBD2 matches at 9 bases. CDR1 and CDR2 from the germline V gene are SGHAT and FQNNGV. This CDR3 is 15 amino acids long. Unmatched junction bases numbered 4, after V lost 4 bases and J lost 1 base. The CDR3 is CASSSSLAGQETQYF. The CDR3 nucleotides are TGTGCCAGCAGCTCCTCACTAGCGGGCCAAGAGACCCAGTACTTC.

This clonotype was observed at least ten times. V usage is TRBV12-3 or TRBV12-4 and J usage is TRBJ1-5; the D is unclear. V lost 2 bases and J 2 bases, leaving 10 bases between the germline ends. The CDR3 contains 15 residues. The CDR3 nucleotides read TGTGCCAGCAGTTTAATAGGGAGCGGCAATCAGCCCCAGCATTTT. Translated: CASSLIGSGNQPQHF.

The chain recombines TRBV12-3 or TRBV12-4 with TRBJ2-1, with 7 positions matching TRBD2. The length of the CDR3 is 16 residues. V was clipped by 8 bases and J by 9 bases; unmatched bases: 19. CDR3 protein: CASHFIGGSLIGEQFF. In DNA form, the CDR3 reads TGTGCCAGCCACTTCATTGGCGGGAGTTTAATAGGTGAGCAGTTCTTC.

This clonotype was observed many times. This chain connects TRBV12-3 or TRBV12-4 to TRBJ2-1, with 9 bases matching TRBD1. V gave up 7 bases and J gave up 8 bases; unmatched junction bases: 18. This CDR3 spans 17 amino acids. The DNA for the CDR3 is TGTGCCAGCACACCTCCACTTGGTACAGGGGGCGGCGATGAGCAGTTCTTC. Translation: CASTPPLGTGGGDEQFF.

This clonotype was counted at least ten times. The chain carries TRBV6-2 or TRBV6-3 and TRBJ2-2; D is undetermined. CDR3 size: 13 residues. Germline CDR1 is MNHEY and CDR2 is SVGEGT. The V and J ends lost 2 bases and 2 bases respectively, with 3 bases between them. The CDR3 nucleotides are TGTGCCAGCAGTTACATAAACACCGGGGAGCTGTTTTTT. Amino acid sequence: CASSYINTGELFF.

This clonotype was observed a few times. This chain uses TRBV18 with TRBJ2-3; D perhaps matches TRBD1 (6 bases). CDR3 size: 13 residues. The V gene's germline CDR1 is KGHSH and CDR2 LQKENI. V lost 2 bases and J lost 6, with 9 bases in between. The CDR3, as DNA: TGTGCCAGCTCACCAACCAGGGGTGATACGCAGTATTTT. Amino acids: CASSPTRGDTQYF.

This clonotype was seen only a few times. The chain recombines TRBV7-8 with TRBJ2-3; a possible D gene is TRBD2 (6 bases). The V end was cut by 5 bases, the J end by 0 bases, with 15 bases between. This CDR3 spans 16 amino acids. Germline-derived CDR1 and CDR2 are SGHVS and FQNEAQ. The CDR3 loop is CASSVPTGVSTDTQYF. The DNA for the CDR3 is TGTGCCAGCAGCGTCCCCACGGGGGTTAGCACAGATACGCAGTATTTT.

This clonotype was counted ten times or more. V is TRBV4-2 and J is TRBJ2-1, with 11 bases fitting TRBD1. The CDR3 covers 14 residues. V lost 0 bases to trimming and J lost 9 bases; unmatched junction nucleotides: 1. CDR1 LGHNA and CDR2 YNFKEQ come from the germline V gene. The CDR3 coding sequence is TGTGCCAGCAGCCAAGAGGGACAGGGGGGTGAGCAGTTCTTC. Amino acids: CASSQEGQGGEQFF.

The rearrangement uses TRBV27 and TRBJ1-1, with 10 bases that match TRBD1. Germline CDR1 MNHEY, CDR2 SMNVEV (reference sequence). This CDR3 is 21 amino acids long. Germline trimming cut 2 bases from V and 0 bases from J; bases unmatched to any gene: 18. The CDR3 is CASSLHIQSGTGVFVNTEAFF. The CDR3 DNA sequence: TGTGCCAGCAGTTTACATATCCAATCCGGGACAGGGGTTTTTGTGAACACTGAAGCTTTCTTT.